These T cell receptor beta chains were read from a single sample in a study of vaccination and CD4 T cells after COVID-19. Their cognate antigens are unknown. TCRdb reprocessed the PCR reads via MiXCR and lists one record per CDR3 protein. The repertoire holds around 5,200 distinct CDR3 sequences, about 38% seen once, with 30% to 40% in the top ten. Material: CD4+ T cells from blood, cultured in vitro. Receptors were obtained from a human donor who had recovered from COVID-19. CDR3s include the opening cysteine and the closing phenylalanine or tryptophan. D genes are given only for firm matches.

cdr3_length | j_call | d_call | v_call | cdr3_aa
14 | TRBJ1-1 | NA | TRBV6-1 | CASSGRGGSTEAFF
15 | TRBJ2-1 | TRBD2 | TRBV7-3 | CASSPNSGRGSYRFF
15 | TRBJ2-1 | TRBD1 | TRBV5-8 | CASSATGGGGDEQFF
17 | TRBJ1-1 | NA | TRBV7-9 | CASSLAHRFFQDTEAFF
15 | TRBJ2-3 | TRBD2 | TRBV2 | CASRAGTSDTDTQYF
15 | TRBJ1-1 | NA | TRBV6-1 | CASIGRQEGNTEAFF
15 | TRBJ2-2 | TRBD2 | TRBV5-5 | CASSPPGLADGELFF
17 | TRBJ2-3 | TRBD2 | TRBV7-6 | CASSSRASGGTLGTQYF
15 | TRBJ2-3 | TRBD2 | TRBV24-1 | CATSDRGGSTDTQYF
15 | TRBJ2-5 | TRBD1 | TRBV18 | CASSPLIGGVETQYF
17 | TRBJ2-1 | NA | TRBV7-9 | CASSVPRGTSSYNEQFF
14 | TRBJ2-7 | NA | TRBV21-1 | CASSKAVPDNEQYF
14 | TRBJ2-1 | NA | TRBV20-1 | CSARVAYSYNEQFF
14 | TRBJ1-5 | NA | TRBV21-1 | CASSKCGNNQPQHF
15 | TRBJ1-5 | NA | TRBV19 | CASSARDMGNQPQHF
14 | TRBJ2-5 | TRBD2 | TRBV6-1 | CASRMGLAAETQYF
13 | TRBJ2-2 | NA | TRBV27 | CASSLVVPGELFF
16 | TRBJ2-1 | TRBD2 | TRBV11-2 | CASSFLAGDSYNEQFF
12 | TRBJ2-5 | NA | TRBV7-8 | CASSLGKETQYF
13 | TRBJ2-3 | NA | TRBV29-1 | CSVRPRAADTQYF
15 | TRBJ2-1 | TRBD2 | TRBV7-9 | CASSLLAGWNNEQFF
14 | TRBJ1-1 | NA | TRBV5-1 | CASSLGSLNTEAFF
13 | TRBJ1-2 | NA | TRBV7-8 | CASSLGQYYGYTF
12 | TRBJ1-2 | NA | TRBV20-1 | CSATPGFYGYTF
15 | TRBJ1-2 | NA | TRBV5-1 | CASSFTLPNFYGYTF
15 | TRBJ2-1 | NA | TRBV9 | CASSVYYGSRYEQFF
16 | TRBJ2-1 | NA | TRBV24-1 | CATSDDHPKTYNEQFF
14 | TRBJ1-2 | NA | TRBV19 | CASSIEYRNYGYTF
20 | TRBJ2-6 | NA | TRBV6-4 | CASSDPKFLGALRGANVLTF
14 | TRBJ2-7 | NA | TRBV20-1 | CSAREGQGYYEQYF
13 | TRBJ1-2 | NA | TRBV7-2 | CASSFGIYYGYTF
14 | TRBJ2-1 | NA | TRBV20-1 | CSARVRPEKGEQFF
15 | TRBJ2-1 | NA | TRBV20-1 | CSARDLLAPYIEQFF
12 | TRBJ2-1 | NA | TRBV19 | CASSMSAGRQFF
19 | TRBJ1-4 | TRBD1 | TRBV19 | CASSAYGQGISGPTEKLFF
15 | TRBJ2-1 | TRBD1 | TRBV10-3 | CAISVGQGEGNEQFF
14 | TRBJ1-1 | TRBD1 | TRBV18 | CASSGGTGHTEAFF
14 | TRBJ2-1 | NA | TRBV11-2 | CASNLLRGSNEQFF
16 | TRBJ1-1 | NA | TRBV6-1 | CASSERHRLGGTEAFF
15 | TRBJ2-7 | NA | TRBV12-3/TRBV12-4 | CASSNPPLGTYEQYF
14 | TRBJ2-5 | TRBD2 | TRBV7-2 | CASRTSGSTETQYF
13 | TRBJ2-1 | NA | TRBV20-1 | CSAWASDYNEQFF
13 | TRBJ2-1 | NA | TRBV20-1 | CSARDWSYNEQFF
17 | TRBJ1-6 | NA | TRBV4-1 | CASSQETYSSYNSPLHF
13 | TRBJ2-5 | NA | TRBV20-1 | CSATPGSQETQYF
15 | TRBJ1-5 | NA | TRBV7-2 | CASSPQTGFNQPQHF
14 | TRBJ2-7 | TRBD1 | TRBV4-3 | CASSRRTGAYEQYF